This T cell receptor (beta chain) appears in the sequencing data of a study of CD8 T cells in ankylosing spondylitis. TCRdb reprocessed the 5' RACE reads with MiXCR, giving one entry per CDR3 protein. The sample holds under 200,000 distinct CDR3 sequences, around a tenth seen once. The CDR3 spans 13 residues. Trimming cost V 6 bases and J 9 bases, with 18 bases left between them. Germline CDR1 and CDR2: SQVTM and ANQGSEA. Input material: blood, either unsorted or a sorted T cell fraction (not recorded which). This clonotype was obtained from a female donor with ankylosing spondylitis or in good health (not recorded which). This sequence joins TRBV29-1 and TRBJ2-1; D ambiguous. This chain's CDR3 is CSVPGRTGTEQFF. DNA for the CDR3: TGCAGCGTCCCCGGCCGGACGGGTACTGAGCAGTTCTTC.